The 11 T cell receptor beta chains presented below share a single source sample, sequenced in a study of PD-1 blockade in classical Hodgkin lymphoma. Sequenced by immunoSEQ multiplex PCR; TCRdb stores in-frame clones only, minus some. The data hold tens of thousands of clones, with around 80% observed a single time. Time point of the sample: cycle 4 day 1 (C4D1), after about 6 weeks of nivolumab. No patient escaped relapse after autologous stem cell transplantation, and brentuximab vedotin exposure varied. The sequenced sample was peripheral blood mononuclear cells (PBMCs), obtained before the fourth cycle of nivolumab. The receptor set was obtained from a human donor with classical Hodgkin lymphoma.

The chain uses TRBV27 and TRBJ1-2; the D gene is possibly TRBD1 (6 bases). This CDR3 is built from 14 residues. The V end lost 3 bases, the J end lost 3 bases, and 11 bases lay between the germline ends. CDR1 and CDR2 (germline): MNHEY, SMNVEV (reference sequence). For the CDR3, the DNA is TGTGCCAGCAGTTTGGAGGGGGGCTACTATGGCTACACCTTC. Translated, it gives CASSLEGGYYGYTF.

V usage is TRBV19 and J usage is TRBJ1-1; D remains ambiguous. CDR1 and CDR2 from the germline V gene are LNHDA and SQIVND (reference sequence). Trimming took off 4 bases at V and 4 bases at J, with 16 bases between the two ends. This CDR3 is 15 amino acids long. CDR3 DNA: TGTGCCAGTAGTACCTTCAAATCGGTGAGCACTGAAGCTTTCTTT. This gives the protein CASSTFKSVSTEAFF.

The CDR3 DNA sequence: TGCAGCGCTGTCCACACCGGGGAGCTGTTTTTT. This encodes CSAVHTGELFF. The V and J genes are TRBV29-1 and TRBJ2-2; D is uncertain. Germline lookup yields CDR1 SQVTM and CDR2 ANQGSEA. Between the trimmed V and J ends, which lost 7 bases and 3 bases, there was a span of 6 bases. CDR3 length: 11 amino acids.

V gene TRBV5-4 combines with J gene TRBJ1-4; 9 bases map to TRBD1. V lost 2 bases, J lost 8 bases, and 4 bases stayed unmatched. The length of the CDR3 is 14 residues. CDR1 is SGHNT and CDR2 is YYREEE in the germline V gene (reference sequence). CDR3 DNA: TGTGCCAGCAGCTTACAGGGGGCGAGAGAAAAACTGTTTTTT. Translated: CASSLQGAREKLFF.

This clone was picked up one time. CDR3: CASSRGGQNFYNEQFF. The DNA of the CDR3 is TGTGCCAGCAGCCGGGGGGGACAGAATTTCTACAATGAGCAGTTCTTC. The V call is TRBV4-2, the J call TRBJ2-1, with D perhaps TRBD1 or TRBD2 (7 bases each). The CDR3 has 16 residues. Germline CDR1 LGHNA, CDR2 YNFKEQ. Trimming removed 4 bases from V and 3 bases from J, with 16 bases in between.

The J gene is TRBJ1-2, the V gene TRBV7-2; D is uncertain. The CDR3 extends over 13 amino acids. With 5 bases removed from V and 8 bases from J, the gap between germline ends came to 15 bases. The germline V gene encodes CDR1 SGHTA and CDR2 FQGNSA. CDR3 DNA: TGTGCCAGCAGCCCAGAGTTTGTGGGCGGCTACACCTTC. Protein product: CASSPEFVGGYTF.

The gene calls are TRBV5-1 and TRBJ1-1, with D perhaps matching TRBD1 (6 bases). From germline, CDR1 is SGHRS and CDR2 YFSETQ. The CDR3 totals 15 residues. Trimming took off 0 bases at V and 11 bases at J, with 20 bases between the two ends. The CDR3 nucleotides read TGCGCCAGCAGCTTGGCGGCGGGGGCTCTAGTATCGGCTTTCTTT. Its protein product is CASSLAAGALVSAFF.

The chain carries TRBV7-2 and TRBJ1-6; D not resolved. Between the trimmed V and J ends, which lost 3 bases and 10 bases, there was a span of 4 bases. Per the germline V gene, CDR1 is SGHTA and CDR2 is FQGNSA. The CDR3 has 11 amino acids. CDR3 bases: TGTGCCAGCAGCTTGGGGTCACCCCTCCACTTT. Its protein product is CASSLGSPLHF.

This clone has just one count. Mismatch with germline at one junction end may stem from a read error. This chain joins TRBV7-7 and TRBJ2-1, with D uncertain. The germline CDR1 and CDR2 sequences are SSHAT and FNYEAQ (reference sequence). CDR3 length: 13 amino acids. The CDR3, as DNA: TGTGCTAGCAGCTTGGACGCCTACAATGAGCAGTTCTTC. This translates into CASSLDAYNEQFF. Together with reference TRBV7-7 and TRBJ2-1, the CDR3 gives the full variable domain: GAGVSQSPRYKVTKRGQDVTLRCDPISSHATLYWYQQALGQGPEFLTYFNYEAQPDKSGLPSDRFSAERPEGSISTLTIQRTEQRDSAMYRCASSLDAYNEQFFGPGTRLTVL.

The chain joins TRBV18 to TRBJ2-2; a weak D match, TRBD2 (6 bases). Germline-derived CDR1 and CDR2 are KGHSH and LQKENI. V lost 2 bases, J lost 2 bases, and 15 bases lay in between. The CDR3 loop spans 17 amino acids. The CDR3 DNA reads TGTGCCAGCTCACCAGATGTTGGCGGGACTAACACCGGGGAGCTGTTTTTT. Its translation is CASSPDVGGTNTGELFF.

CDR3 DNA: TGTGCCAGCAGCGGGGACAGCCAGGAGGGCTACACCTTC. It is translated as CASSGDSQEGYTF. The gene calls are TRBV7-2 and TRBJ1-2; 7 bases map to TRBD1. V trimming: 5 bases; J trimming: 8 bases; junction bases outside the gene matches: 8. CDR1 and CDR2 from the germline V gene are SGHTA and FQGNSA. The CDR3 extends over 13 amino acids.